The 9 T cell receptor beta chains below all came from one sample that was sequenced in a study of cytomegalovirus exposure and HLA in healthy donors. Primers for the PCR totalled 60 Vbeta and 13 Jbeta. Generated by immunoSEQ multiplex PCR, the TCRdb table keeps only in-frame clones and is missing some. This specimen shows 100,000 to 150,000 clones; the ten leading clones hold around 2.7%. The sequencing input was PBMCs. The source of these receptors is a man in his thirties or forties in good health and CMV-seronegative.

The chain joins TRBV11-2 to TRBJ2-5; D gene ambiguous. The DNA end is a closer match to TRBJ2-7, so the J assignment may be wrong. Germline V gives CDR1 SGHAT, CDR2 FQNNGV. CDR3 length equals 13 residues. In nucleotides, the CDR3 is TGTGCCAGCAGCTTAGATCGTCTATACGAGCAGTACTTC. Amino acid sequence: CASSLDRLYEQYF.

This chain links TRBV5-1 with TRBJ2-2; possibly TRBD1 for D (6 bases). The CDR3 is 15 residues long. Trimming left V 7 bases short and J 8 bases short, with 21 bases between. From germline, CDR1 is SGHRS and CDR2 YFSETQ. The CDR3 loop is CASRLRTESVGELFF. DNA of the CDR3: TGCGCCAGCCGCCTCCGGACAGAGTCAGTGGGGGAGCTGTTTTTT.

This sequence joins TRBV6-5 and TRBJ2-1, with D maybe TRBD2 (6 bases). The CDR3 runs 16 residues. V was pared by 2 bases and J by 4 bases, with 15 bases between. Germline V lookup: CDR1 MNHEY, CDR2 SVGAGI. The CDR3 nucleotides read TGTGCCAGCAGTTACGATCAGGCGGGATTTTACAATGAGCAGTTCTTC. Translated: CASSYDQAGFYNEQFF.

The chain employs TRBV11-3 and TRBJ2-1; 7 nucleotides agree with TRBD2. Germline values: CDR1 SGHNT, CDR2 YENEEA. V was clipped by 5 bases and J by 0 bases; unmatched bases: 16. CDR3 size: 19 residues. CDR3 loop: CASSPFRPSGPSSYNEQFF. The CDR3 region has the DNA TGTGCCAGCAGCCCCTTTCGGCCTAGCGGACCGAGCTCCTACAATGAGCAGTTCTTC.

The chain recombines TRBV5-6 with TRBJ2-1; 7 bases match TRBD1. The V gene's germline CDR1 is SGHDT and CDR2 YYEEEE. V lost 2 bases, J lost 9 bases, and 11 bases stayed unmatched. This CDR3 has 15 amino acids. CDR3 coding DNA: TGTGCCAGCAGCTTCCGGGACAGTCTACAAGGTGAGCAGTTCTTC. It translates to CASSFRDSLQGEQFF.

The chain is built from TRBV6-5 and TRBJ1-2, with 8 bases identical to TRBD1. J lost 4 bases, V lost 5 bases, and 6 bases had no gene match. The CDR3 is 14 residues long. Germline V gene data show CDR1 as MNHEY and CDR2 as SVGAGI. CDR3: CASSTDRVLYGYTF. The DNA for the CDR3 is TGTGCCAGCAGTACGGACAGGGTGCTCTATGGCTACACCTTC.

The V call is TRBV6-5, the J call TRBJ2-1, with D possibly matching TRBD2 (5 bases). This CDR3 region has 15 residues. Per germline, CDR1 MNHEY and CDR2 SVGAGI. V was trimmed by 0 bases and J by 4 bases, leaving 10 bases between them. Written as DNA, the CDR3 is TGTGCCAGCAGTTACTCCATCGGGAATTACAATGAGCAGTTCTTC. Protein sequence: CASSYSIGNYNEQFF.

The chain carries TRBV19 and TRBJ2-7, with 11 bases aligning to TRBD2. This CDR3 spans 16 amino acids. Germline assignment: CDR1 LNHDA and CDR2 SQIVND (reference sequence). The junction had 10 bases not matched to a gene; V was cut back by 6 bases and J by 3 bases. As DNA, the CDR3 is TGTGCCAGTAGCCAACTCGGGACTAGCGGACACTACGAGCAGTACTTC. Amino acids: CASSQLGTSGHYEQYF.

The chain recombines TRBV18 with TRBJ2-1, with 7 bases fitting TRBD2. The CDR3 covers 15 residues. Germline CDR1 KGHSH, CDR2 LQKENI. V gave up 0 bases and J gave up 8 bases; unmatched junction bases: 7. This CDR3 reads CASSPPVKRDYEQFF. In DNA, the CDR3 is TGTGCCAGCTCACCACCGGTCAAGCGGGACTATGAGCAGTTCTTC.